The 23 T cell receptor beta chains below all came from one sample that was sequenced in a study of a mutant IDH1 vaccine in newly diagnosed glioma. What these receptors recognize is not known. Libraries were prepared by immunoSEQ multiplex PCR; TCRdb keeps only in-frame clonotypes and omits some of them. The repertoire holds more than 55,000 clones, 84% seen once, with roughly 3.6% in the top ten. Time point noted: week 11, during vaccination. Vaccination used 300 ug of mutant IDH1 20-mer peptide per dose, with topical imiquimod. The sample was PBMCs, taken from a glioma patient whose treatment included an IDH1 peptide vaccine. The source is a man aged 30 to 39 with glioma.

This clone turned up a few times. V and J are TRBV5-1 and TRBJ1-1; D might be TRBD1 (5 bases). Germline V gene lookup returns CDR1 SGHRS and CDR2 YFSETQ. V lost 5 bases to trimming and J lost 3 bases, with 14 bases between them. The CDR3 consists of 14 residues. The CDR3 region has the DNA TGCGCCAGCAGGGGGTCGGGACGGGACACTGAAGCTTTCTTT. Its protein is CASRGSGRDTEAFF.

The chain uses TRBV5-1 and TRBJ1-4; 7 bases agree with TRBD1. Germline V gives CDR1 SGHRS, CDR2 YFSETQ. CDR3 length equals 13 residues. Trimming cost V 7 bases and J 7 bases; bases outside gene matches: 7. The CDR3 DNA is TGCGCCAGCGGCTCGACAGGGATTGAAAAACTGTTTTTT. Its protein is CASGSTGIEKLFF.

V gene TRBV7-9 combines with J gene TRBJ1-2, with a tentative D call TRBD1 (6 bases). Germline V gene data show CDR1 as SEHNR and CDR2 as FQNEAQ (reference sequence). The CDR3 consists of 15 residues. V shed 0 bases and J shed 4 bases, with 12 bases lying between them. CDR3 bases: TGTGCCAGCAGCTTAGCCGGGGGCTATAGCTATGGCTACACCTTC. As protein: CASSLAGGYSYGYTF.

The chain employs TRBV30 and TRBJ1-5, with no clear D. CDR3 length: 13 residues. The germline V gene has CDR1 GTSNPN and CDR2 SVGIG (reference sequence). The germline V and J ends were trimmed by 0 bases and 8 bases, with 11 bases remaining between them. The CDR3 DNA follows: TGTGCCTGGAGTGTGACTGCTAGTGAGCCCCAGCATTTT. Translated, it gives CAWSVTASEPQHF. Drawing the rest from reference TRBV30 and TRBJ1-5, the complete variable domain is SQTIHQWPATLVQPVGSPLSLECTVEGTSNPNLYWYRQAAGRGLQLLFYSVGIGQISSEVPQNLSASRPQDRQFILSSKKLLLSDSGFYLCAWSVTASEPQHFGDGTRLSIL.

This chain connects TRBV2 to TRBJ2-2, with TRBD2 matching over 8 bases. J gave up 7 bases and V 1 base, and 11 bases lay outside the gene matches. Germline V CDR1 and CDR2: SNHLY, FYNNEI. The CDR3 covers 17 residues. The DNA for the CDR3 is TGTGCCAGCAGTGAAGTCAGGAGCGGGAGAAGGGGCGGGGAGCTGTTTTTT. This sequence encodes CASSEVRSGRRGGELFF.

This clone appeared a single time. V usage is TRBV7-8 and J usage is TRBJ2-1; possible D gene TRBD2, 6 bases. Germline V gene data show CDR1 as SGHVS and CDR2 as FQNEAQ. The CDR3 is 14 amino acids. The germline V and J ends were trimmed by 5 bases and 6 bases, with 14 bases remaining between them. CDR3 nucleotides: TGTGCCAGCAGCGGTCGACTAGACGGCAATGAGCAGTTCTTC. Translation: CASSGRLDGNEQFF. Full variable domain (remainder filled in from reference TRBV7-8 and TRBJ2-1): GAGVSQSPRYKVAKRGQDVALRCDPISGHVSLFWYQQALGQGPEFLTYFQNEAQLDKSGLPSDRFFAERPEGSVSTLKIQRTQQEDSAVYLCASSGRLDGNEQFFGPGTRLTVL.

The chain links TRBV28 to TRBJ1-2, with 9 bases identical to TRBD1. The CDR3 consists of 15 residues. Trimming at V came to 4 bases and at J to 2 bases, leaving 5 bases not matched to a gene. From germline, CDR1 is MDHEN and CDR2 SYDVKM. The CDR3 region has the DNA TGTGCCAGCAGTTCTCACGGGACAGGGAACTATGGCTACACCTTC. It codes for CASSSHGTGNYGYTF.

This clone was seen more than once but under ten times. The CDR3 bases are TGTGCCAGCAGCCACGGGGGGACCCAGTACTTC. Amino acid sequence: CASSHGGTQYF. This chain joins TRBV6-5 and TRBJ2-5; the D gene is possibly TRBD2 (6 bases). Trimming took 6 bases from V and 7 from J, leaving 9 bases between them. The CDR3 totals 11 residues. Germline V gives CDR1 MNHEY, CDR2 SVGAGI.

This rearrangement joins TRBV7-6 to TRBJ1-2, with a tentative D call TRBD1 (6 bases). Germline V gene sequence: CDR1 SGHVS, CDR2 FNYEAQ. Trimming pared 5 bases from V and 7 bases from J, leaving 17 bases between. The CDR3 spans 14 residues. CDR3 in DNA: TGTGCCAGCAGCCCCCTCCCAGGGGTCCCTGGCTACACCTTC. It specifies CASSPLPGVPGYTF.

The V call is TRBV25-1, the J call TRBJ2-1; no definite D call. Per germline, CDR1 MGHDK and CDR2 SYGVNS. V was clipped by 3 bases and J by 8 bases, with 11 bases between them. The CDR3 sequence is 13 residues long. The CDR3 sequence is CASSEGIRDEQFF. The CDR3 region has the DNA TGTGCCAGCAGTGAGGGGATAAGGGATGAGCAGTTCTTC. The whole variable domain, filled in from reference TRBV25-1 and TRBJ2-1, reads EADIYQTPRYLVIGTGKKITLECSQTMGHDKMYWYQQDPGMELHLIHYSYGVNSTEKGDLSSESTVSRIRTEHFPLTLESARPSHTSQYLCASSEGIRDEQFFGPGTRLTVL.

The chain is built from TRBV6-1 and TRBJ2-7; 9 bases match TRBD1. The CDR3 totals 14 residues. CDR1 is MNHNS and CDR2 is SASEGT in the germline V gene. J was trimmed by 4 bases and V by 5 bases; bases with no gene match: 6. CDR3 coding DNA: TGTGCCAGCAGTCCGCGGACAGGGGCATACGAGCAGTACTTC. It specifies CASSPRTGAYEQYF.

This chain connects TRBV28 to TRBJ2-5; 10 bases match TRBD1. The trim removed 2 bases at V and 5 bases at J, leaving 8 bases unmatched. The CDR3 runs 16 residues. Germline V gene sequence: CDR1 MDHEN, CDR2 SYDVKM. CDR3 sequence reads: CASSLKGTGVFETQYF. For the CDR3, the DNA is TGTGCCAGCAGTTTAAAAGGGACAGGGGTATTTGAGACCCAGTACTTC.

The CDR3 sequence: CASSPWGTGNEKLFF. In nucleotides, the CDR3 is TGTGCCAGCAGTCCCTGGGGGACAGGGAATGAAAAACTGTTTTTT. The rearrangement links TRBV28 to TRBJ1-4, with TRBD1 matching 9 bases. Unmatched junction bases numbered 6, after V lost 5 bases and J lost 5 bases. CDR1 and CDR2 from the germline V gene are MDHEN and SYDVKM. This CDR3 has 15 residues.

The chain employs TRBV28 and TRBJ1-4; D perhaps matches TRBD1 (5 bases). The CDR3 runs 18 residues. Per the germline V gene, CDR1 is MDHEN and CDR2 is SYDVKM. V lost 5 bases and J 10 bases, leaving 29 bases between the germline ends. In DNA, the CDR3 is TGTGCCAGCAGTAAGGGTCCGGGCACGGCAACAGGCTGGGGAAAACTGTTTTTT. Protein product: CASSKGPGTATGWGKLFF.

This clone was observed a few times. The chain is built from TRBV2 and TRBJ1-5, with a weak D call TRBD1 (6 bases). The CDR3 loop spans 13 amino acids. V was shortened by 6 bases and J by 9 bases, with 15 bases between the two germline ends. Looked up from germline, CDR1 is SNHLY and CDR2 is FYNNEI. This CDR3 is CASRDTGHGPQHF. CDR3 nucleotide sequence: TGTGCCAGCAGGGATACAGGGCACGGGCCCCAGCATTTT.

J is TRBJ2-7 and V is TRBV19; maybe TRBD2 (5 bases). V lost 8 bases to trimming and J lost 1 base, with 6 bases between them. There are 11 residues in the CDR3. Germline assignment: CDR1 LNHDA and CDR2 SQIVND (reference sequence). For the CDR3, the DNA is TGTGCCAGTCGCGGGTCCTACGAGCAGTACTTC. This encodes CASRGSYEQYF.

This clone appeared a single time. V and J are TRBV19 and TRBJ1-1; the D gene is possibly TRBD1 (5 bases). CDR1 is LNHDA, CDR2 SQIVND, per germline (reference sequence). The CDR3 spans 13 residues. Trimming removed 1 base from V and 4 bases from J, with 7 bases in between. The CDR3 DNA is TGTGCCAGTAGTATAGGACAGCCCACTGAAGCTTTCTTT. Protein sequence: CASSIGQPTEAFF.

The V gene is TRBV9, the J gene TRBJ1-2, with 7 bases identical to TRBD1. Germline values: CDR1 SGDLS, CDR2 YYNGEE. The CDR3 has 15 residues. V lost 4 bases to trimming and J lost 0 bases; unmatched junction nucleotides: 6. The CDR3 DNA reads TGTGCCAGCAGCTTACCCGGGACAGCTAACTATGGCTACACCTTC. Protein sequence: CASSLPGTANYGYTF.

This clone was detected a few times. Written as DNA, the CDR3 is TGTGCCAGCAGCTTCGGGACTTCTTCGAACACCGGGGAGCTGTTTTTT. The encoded protein is CASSFGTSSNTGELFF. V and J are TRBV7-8 and TRBJ2-2, with D possibly matching TRBD2 (6 bases). Germline-derived CDR1 and CDR2 are SGHVS and FQNEAQ. V lost 3 bases and J 0 bases, leaving 11 bases between the germline ends. CDR3 size: 16 residues. Variable domain in full (rest from reference TRBV7-8 and TRBJ2-2): GAGVSQSPRYKVAKRGQDVALRCDPISGHVSLFWYQQALGQGPEFLTYFQNEAQLDKSGLPSDRFFAERPEGSVSTLKIQRTQQEDSAVYLCASSFGTSSNTGELFFGEGSRLTVL.

The chain uses TRBV25-1 and TRBJ2-1; 13 bases match TRBD2. Germline V lookup: CDR1 MGHDK, CDR2 SYGVNS. V lost 8 bases to trimming and J lost 8 bases; unmatched junction nucleotides: 6. The CDR3 has 14 residues. The CDR3 DNA is TGTGCCAGCCAAACTAGCGGGGGGGCGGATGAGCAGTTCTTC. Translating it yields CASQTSGGADEQFF.

V gene TRBV5-8 combines with J gene TRBJ1-5; 7 positions match TRBD1. CDR1 and CDR2 from the germline V gene are SGHTS and YDEGEE. Trimming removed 4 bases from V and 0 bases from J; junction bases left unmatched: 13. CDR3 length: 18 residues. CDR3 nucleotide sequence: TGTGCCAGCAGCCCTTTAAGACAGGGACGTAATAGCAATCAGCCCCAGCATTTT. Its translation: CASSPLRQGRNSNQPQHF. The full variable domain, in which reference TRBV5-8 and TRBJ1-5 provide the parts outside the CDR3, is EAGVTQSPTHLIKTRGQQATLRCSPISGHTSVYWYQQALGLGLQFLLWYDEGEERNRGNFPPRFSGRQFPNYSSELNVNALELEDSALYLCASSPLRQGRNSNQPQHFGDGTRLSIL.

V usage is TRBV6-1 and J usage is TRBJ1-5; D is unclear. The germline V gene has CDR1 MNHNS and CDR2 SASEGT. The CDR3 loop spans 11 amino acids. Trimming pared 9 bases from V and 6 bases from J, leaving 9 bases between. The CDR3, as DNA: TGTGCCAGTGCGGACGGTCAGCCCCAGCATTTT. Residues: CASADGQPQHF.

The table lists this clone with a few counts. V gene TRBV4-1 combines with J gene TRBJ1-1, with D maybe TRBD1 (5 bases). The CDR3 is 16 residues long. The V gene's germline CDR1 is MGHRA and CDR2 YSYEKL. Trimming took off 4 bases at V and 4 bases at J, with 19 bases between the two ends. The CDR3 DNA is TGCGCCAGCAGCCCACACCTGGGCAGGGTGGTCACTGAAGCTTTCTTT. This translates into CASSPHLGRVVTEAFF.